This T cell receptor (beta chain) comes out of a study of blood T cell repertoires in COVID-19. This CDR3 comprises 17 residues. V was pared by 3 bases and J by 6 bases, with 11 bases of the junction left unmatched. Germline CDR1 and CDR2: LGHDT and YNNKEL (reference sequence). Data came from immunoSEQ multiplex PCR; TCRdb stores just in-frame clones and leaves some out. The table lists about 73,000 clones, roughly 84% of them singletons. The source material was peripheral blood. J is TRBJ2-2 and V is TRBV3-1 (or the pseudogene TRBV3-2); TRBD1 matches 9 bases. The receptor was derived from a woman in her fifties or sixties with acute or convalescent COVID-19. The CDR3 spells CASSHAPGQGWAGELFF. CDR3 DNA sequence: TGTGCCAGCAGCCATGCTCCGGGACAGGGTTGGGCCGGGGAGCTGTTTTTT.